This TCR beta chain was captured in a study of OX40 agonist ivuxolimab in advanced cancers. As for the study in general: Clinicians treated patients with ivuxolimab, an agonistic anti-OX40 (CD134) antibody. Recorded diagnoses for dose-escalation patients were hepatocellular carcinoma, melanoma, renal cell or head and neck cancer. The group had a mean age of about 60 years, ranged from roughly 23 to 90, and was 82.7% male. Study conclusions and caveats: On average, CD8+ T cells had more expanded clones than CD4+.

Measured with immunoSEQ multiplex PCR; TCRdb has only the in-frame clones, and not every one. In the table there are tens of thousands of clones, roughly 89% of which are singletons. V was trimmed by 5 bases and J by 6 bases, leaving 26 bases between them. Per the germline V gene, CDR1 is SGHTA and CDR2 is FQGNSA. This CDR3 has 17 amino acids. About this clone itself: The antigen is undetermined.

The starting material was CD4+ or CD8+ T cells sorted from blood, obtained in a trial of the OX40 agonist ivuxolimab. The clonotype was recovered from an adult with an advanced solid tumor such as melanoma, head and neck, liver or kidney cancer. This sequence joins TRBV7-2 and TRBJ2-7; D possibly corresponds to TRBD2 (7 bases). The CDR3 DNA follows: TGTGCCAGCAGCGCCGGGAGGTCGCGCAGGGGACTTGGCGAGCAGTACTTC. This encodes CASSAGRSRRGLGEQYF.